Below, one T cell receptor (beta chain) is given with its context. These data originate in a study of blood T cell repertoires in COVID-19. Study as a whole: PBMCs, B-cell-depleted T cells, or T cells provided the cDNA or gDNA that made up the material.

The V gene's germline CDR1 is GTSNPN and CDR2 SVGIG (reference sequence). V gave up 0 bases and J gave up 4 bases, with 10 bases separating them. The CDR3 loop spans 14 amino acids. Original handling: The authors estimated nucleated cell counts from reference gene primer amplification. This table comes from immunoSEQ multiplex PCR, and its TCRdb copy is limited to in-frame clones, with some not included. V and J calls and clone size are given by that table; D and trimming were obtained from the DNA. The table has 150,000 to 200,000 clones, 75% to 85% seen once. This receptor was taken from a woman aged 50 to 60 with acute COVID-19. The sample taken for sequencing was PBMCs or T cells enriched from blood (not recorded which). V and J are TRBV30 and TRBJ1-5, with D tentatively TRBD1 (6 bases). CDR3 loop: CAWSVDRFNQPQHF. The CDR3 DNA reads TGTGCCTGGAGTGTCGACAGGTTTAATCAGCCCCAGCATTTT.